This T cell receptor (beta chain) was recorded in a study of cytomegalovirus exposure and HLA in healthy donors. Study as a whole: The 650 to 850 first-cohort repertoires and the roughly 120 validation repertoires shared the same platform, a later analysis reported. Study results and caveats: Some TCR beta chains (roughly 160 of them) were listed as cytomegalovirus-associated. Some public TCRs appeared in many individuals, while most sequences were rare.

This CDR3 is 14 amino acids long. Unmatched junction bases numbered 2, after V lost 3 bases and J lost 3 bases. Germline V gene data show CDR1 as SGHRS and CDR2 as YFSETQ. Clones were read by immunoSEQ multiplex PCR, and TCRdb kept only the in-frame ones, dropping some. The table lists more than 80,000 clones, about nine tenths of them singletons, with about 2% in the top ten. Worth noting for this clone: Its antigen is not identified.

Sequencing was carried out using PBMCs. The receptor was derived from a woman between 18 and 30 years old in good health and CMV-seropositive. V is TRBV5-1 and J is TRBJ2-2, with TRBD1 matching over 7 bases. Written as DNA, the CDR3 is TGCGCCAGCAGCTCCGGGACAGACACCGGGGAGCTGTTTTTT. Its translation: CASSSGTDTGELFF.